Reported below is one TCR beta chain. Its cognate antigen is unknown. The investigators reverse transcribed all of the isolated RNA, so they sequenced expressed TCRB transcripts. The protocol was immunoSEQ multiplex PCR, while the TCRdb copy is restricted to in-frame clones and leaves out a portion. Here the sample spans around 150,000 clones, roughly 59% being singletons. The data were taken from a study of beta chain features in type 1 diabetes. Study findings and constraints: Across patients, naive, central memory and Treg TCRB repertoires exhibited apparently greater similarity than was observed across healthy donors. Moderate yet significant TCRB CDR3 shortening was seen in Type 1 diabetes patients in all four CD4+ subsets. VDJ junctions from type 1 diabetes patients carried fewer insertions and larger deletions.

Naive, central memory, regulatory and stem cell-like memory cells within the CD4+ compartment were sorted using CD45RO/CCR7/CD25/CD127/CD95/CD27. V lost 7 bases and J 1 base, leaving 15 bases between the germline ends. CDR3 length: 15 residues. The germline CDR1 and CDR2 sequences are MNHEY and SVGAGI. The receptor was isolated from a man younger than 45 with type 1 diabetes. The chain uses TRBV6-5 and TRBJ2-3, with D perhaps matching TRBD2 (6 bases). The sample taken for sequencing was naive CD4+ T cells from blood. The CDR3 loop reads CASTSGGWGTDTQYF. The CDR3 region has the DNA TGTGCCAGCACCTCCGGGGGATGGGGCACAGATACGCAGTATTTT.